This T cell receptor beta chain came from a study of T cell clonotyping in hematopoietic cell transplantation. Produced via immunoSEQ multiplex PCR; TCRdb's table is partial and in-frame only. Among about 1,200 clones listed, roughly 53% were seen once. Of note for this clone: Sequence at one end of the junction differs from germline and may be a read error.

The length of the CDR3 is 13 residues. Looked up from germline, CDR1 is SSHAT and CDR2 is FNYEAQ (reference sequence). The sequence was collected from a male patient aged 50 or older who had an allogeneic stem cell transplant from an unrelated donor, so T cells may come from the graft donor. Some clones in this sample may be carry-over from other donors' samples. This chain connects TRBV7-7 to TRBJ2-2; tentatively, D is TRBD1 or TRBD2 (5 bases each). Sequences were derived from PBMCs, sampled 180 days after allogeneic stem cell transplant. The CDR3 DNA reads TGTGCTAGCAGAGCCCGAGGGGCCGGGGAGCTGTTTTTT. Translation: CASRARGAGELFF.